This TCR beta chain was captured in a study of breast tumors, draining lymph nodes, adjacent tissues. CDR3 length equals 13 residues. V was clipped by 5 bases and J by 5 bases, with 12 bases between them. At least ten counts were recorded for this clonotype. No antigen is known for it. TCRdb reprocessed the multiplex PCR reads via MiXCR and lists one record per CDR3 protein. The table records 85,000 to 130,000 distinct CDR3 sequences, 20% to 25% of them present only once. The lymph nodes were axillary draining lymph nodes from breast cancer patients. Study-wide findings and caveats: Compared with basal-like, luminal-like tumors shared significantly more repertoire with nontumor tissue.

Sequencing used axillary lymph node tissue. J is TRBJ2-5 and V is TRBV12-3 or TRBV12-4; D possibly corresponds to TRBD1 (6 bases). The receptor was derived from a female donor with breast cancer. Some clones in this sample may be carry-over from other donors' samples. The CDR3 bases are TGTGCCAGCAGTCCACAGGGCCACGAGACCCAGTACTTC. Protein: CASSPQGHETQYF.